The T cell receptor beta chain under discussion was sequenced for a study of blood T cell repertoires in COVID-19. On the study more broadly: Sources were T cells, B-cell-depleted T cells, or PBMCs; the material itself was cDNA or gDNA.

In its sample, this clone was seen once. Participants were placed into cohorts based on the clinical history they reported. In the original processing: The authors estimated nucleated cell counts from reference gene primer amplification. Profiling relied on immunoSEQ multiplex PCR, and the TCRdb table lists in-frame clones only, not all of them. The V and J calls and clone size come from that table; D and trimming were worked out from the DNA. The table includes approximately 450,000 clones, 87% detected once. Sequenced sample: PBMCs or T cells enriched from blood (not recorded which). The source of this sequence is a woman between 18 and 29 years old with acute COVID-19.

CDR3 loop: CASSLGQEGSETQYF. Written as DNA, the CDR3 is TGTGCCAGCAGCCTAGGACAGGAGGGAAGCGAGACCCAGTACTTC. The genes are TRBV3-1 (or the pseudogene TRBV3-2) and TRBJ2-5, with D maybe TRBD1 (7 bases). The CDR3 runs 15 residues. With 4 bases removed from V and 5 bases from J, the gap between germline ends came to 17 bases. Germline lookup yields CDR1 LGHDT and CDR2 YNNKEL (reference sequence).